This T cell receptor beta chain is drawn from a study of tumor-infiltrating lymphocytes in primary liver carcinoma (dated by TCRdb to the late 2010s). For the study in its entirety: Surgical resection was performed in China between 2015 and 2016 on 5 or 6 patients with histopathologically diagnosed primary liver carcinoma. TCRbeta repertoire sequencing covered 35 specimens from 5 patients: approximately 25 tumor regions, 5 adjacent noncancerous liver tissues and 5 peripheral blood samples. Repertoires from technical replicates were highly reproducible, with mean shared-clone rates about 0.9 and correlation coefficients above 0.95. Samples yielded roughly 3.65 to 7.5 million productive TCRbeta reads; read depth did not differ significantly between tissue types. The five patients had tumors staged T1-T3 N0M0, with maximum diameters ranging from roughly 4.2 to 11 cm. Hepatocellular carcinoma (four) or combined HCC and intrahepatic cholangiocarcinoma (one) was present in the five patients, who were three men and two women aged 30 to 69 years. Across five regions of each liver tumor, along with adjacent normal tissue and blood, the study brought together TCRbeta repertoire sequencing, expression microarrays and whole-exome sequencing. On the study overall, not on this receptor specifically: Because the samples were bulk and unsorted, CD4+ and CD8+ T cell repertoires could not be compared. With just a few patients in the study, the authors point out that the findings should be validated in a larger study. Compared with blood, tumors had a significantly larger share of the repertoire taken up by the top 250 clones (p = 0.039). Only the TCR beta chain was sequenced, which likely underestimates true repertoire diversity because unpaired alpha chains were not captured. Repertoire overlap was found to be higher between tumor regions (mean roughly 35%) than between tumor-adjacent (approximately 17%) or tumor-blood (around 14%) pairs, consistent with antigen-driven expansion.

Details on this clonotype: The target of this receptor is not known. A much larger clone differs by one base, so this may be a read error.

TCRbeta-specific cDNA was reverse-transcribed from approximately 500 ng total RNA using a constant-region primer and ProtoScript II reverse transcriptase. TCRbeta libraries were built with three nested multiplex PCR rounds, a slightly modified ARM-PCR procedure. Each of the first two PCR rounds ran for 9 to 10 cycles using multiplex TRBV1-TRBV30 forward primers together with a Cbeta reverse primer. Sample barcodes and Illumina adapters were added in a final 25-cycle PCR with Deep VentR polymerase. Before sequencing, amplicons between 200 and 500 bp were purified from gel using a QIAquick gel extraction kit. An Illumina HiSeq 2500 was used to sequence the TCRbeta amplicons with 250-bp paired-end reads. In the paper's pipeline: To recover full CDR3 sequences, reads were quality-trimmed using Trimmomatic v0.33 and paired reads were then merged using FLASH v1.2.11. MiGEC v1.2.1b assigned V, D and J germline segments to the rearranged TCRbeta sequences. VDJtools v1.0.0 computed clonotype statistics and Shannon-Wiener diversity indices. To reduce sampling bias, subsequent analyses other than the diversity analysis used only the 250 most abundant clonotypes in each sample. The public reads were reanalyzed by TCRdb: fastp trimming at Q25, MiXCR alignment, in-frame beta chains only. CDR3 protein duplicates are merged, each entry listing the most common genes and DNA. For this entry, the V and J calls and clone size follow TCRdb and not the study's own pipeline. The sample table lists approximately 330,000 distinct CDR3 sequences, 65% of them with a count of one. The ten largest clones take up 5.5% to 7% of the sample.

Blood RNA was extracted from unsorted whole blood using TRIzol reagent, and germline DNA was obtained with the DNeasy Blood & Tissue kit. At the time of sampling, the patients were treatment-naive and had chronic HBV infection. Before surgery, 4 to 5 milliliters of peripheral blood were collected into K2EDTA tubes. The CDR3 starts with the cysteine, ends with the phenylalanine, and has 16 residues. The sequence is cut down to CDR3 DNA, 48 bases in frame from base 1. Germline trimming amounts to 0 bases on V and 6 bases on J, with 8 as the count of junction bases outside the gene matches. The germline V gene (reference sequence) provides CDR1 SGHKS and CDR2 YYEKEE.

This clonotype originated in a man between 40 and 49 years old with primary liver carcinoma and hepatitis B virus infection. Sequences were obtained from peripheral blood. The receptor chain draws on TRBV5-5 and TRBJ2-3; a stretch of 9 junction bases matches TRBD1. The encoded CDR3 is CASSLGQGDECDTQYF. The DNA sequence follows: TGTGCCAGCAGCTTGGGACAGGGGGACGAGTGCGATACGCAGTATTTT.